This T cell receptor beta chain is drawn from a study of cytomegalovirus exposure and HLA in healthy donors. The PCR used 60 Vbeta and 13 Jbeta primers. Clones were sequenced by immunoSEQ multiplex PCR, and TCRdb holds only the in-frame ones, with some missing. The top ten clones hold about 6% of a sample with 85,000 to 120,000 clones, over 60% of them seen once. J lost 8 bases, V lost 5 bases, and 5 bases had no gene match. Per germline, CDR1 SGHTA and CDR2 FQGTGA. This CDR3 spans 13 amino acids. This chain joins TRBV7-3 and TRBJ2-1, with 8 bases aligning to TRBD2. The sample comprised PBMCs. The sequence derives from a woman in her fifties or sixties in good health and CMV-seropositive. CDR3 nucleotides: TGTGCCAGCAGCCTCGGGGGGGGTGATGAGCAGTTCTTC. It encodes CASSLGGGDEQFF.